This T cell receptor beta chain comes out of a study of cytomegalovirus exposure and HLA in healthy donors. Overall study results and limits: Researchers catalogued 150 or so TCR beta chains as cytomegalovirus-associated. In vitro, three CMV-associated chains proved specific for CMV antigens. Later work associated roughly 17,000 TCR beta sequences with HLA alleles at 0.05 false discovery rate. It was only CMV serostatus that was available as immune exposure information.

In germline, CDR1 is MDHEN, CDR2 SYDVKM. The CDR3 loop spans 16 amino acids. Trimming took off 6 bases at V and 2 bases at J, with 17 bases between the two ends. Primers for the PCR totalled 60 Vbeta and 13 Jbeta. Produced via immunoSEQ multiplex PCR; TCRdb's table is partial and in-frame only. The data hold 140,000 or so clones, with about three quarters observed a single time. Details on this clone: Its antigen is still unknown.

The chain employs TRBV28 and TRBJ2-1; perhaps TRBD2 as D (5 bases). Sample: PBMCs. This sequence was found in a woman in her 30s in good health and CMV-seronegative. CDR3 in amino acids: CASRTTRTDTYNEQFF. The CDR3 DNA sequence: TGTGCCAGCAGGACTACGCGGACGGATACCTACAATGAGCAGTTCTTC.